This section outlines one T cell receptor beta chain sequence together with its context. This specimen belongs to a study of blood T cell repertoires in COVID-19. Whole-study context: Sites in the United States, Italy and Spain provided acute and convalescent COVID-19 samples.

This CDR3 is 13 amino acids long. V lost 5 bases to trimming and J lost 0 bases, with 6 bases between them. Produced via immunoSEQ multiplex PCR; TCRdb's table is partial and in-frame only. The sample carries around 190,000 clones, about 75% recorded once. The sequence was collected from a woman aged 45 to 65 with active or convalescent COVID-19. Sequenced: peripheral blood. The V and J genes are TRBV12-3 or TRBV12-4 and TRBJ2-3, with D unresolved. CDR3 residues: CASSLTSTDTQYF. The DNA of the CDR3 is TGTGCCAGCAGTCTTACTAGCACAGATACGCAGTATTTT.